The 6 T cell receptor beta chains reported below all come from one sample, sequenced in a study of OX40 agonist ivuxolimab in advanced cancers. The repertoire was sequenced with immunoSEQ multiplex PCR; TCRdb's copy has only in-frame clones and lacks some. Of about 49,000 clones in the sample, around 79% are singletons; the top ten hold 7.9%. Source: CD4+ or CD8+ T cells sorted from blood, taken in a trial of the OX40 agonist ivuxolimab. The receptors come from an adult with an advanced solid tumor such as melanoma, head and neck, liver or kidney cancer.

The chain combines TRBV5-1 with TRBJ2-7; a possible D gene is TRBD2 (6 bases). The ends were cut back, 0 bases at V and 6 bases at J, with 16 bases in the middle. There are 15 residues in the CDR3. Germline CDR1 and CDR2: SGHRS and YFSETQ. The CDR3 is CASSLAGGVVGEQYF. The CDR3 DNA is TGCGCCAGCAGCTTGGCCGGGGGAGTAGTCGGCGAGCAGTACTTC.

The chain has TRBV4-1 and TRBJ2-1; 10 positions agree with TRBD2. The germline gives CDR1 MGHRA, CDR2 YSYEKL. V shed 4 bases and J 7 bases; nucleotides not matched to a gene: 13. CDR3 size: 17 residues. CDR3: CASSPPILAGDPNEQFF. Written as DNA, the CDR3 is TGCGCCAGCAGCCCACCGATCCTAGCGGGAGATCCAAATGAGCAGTTCTTC.

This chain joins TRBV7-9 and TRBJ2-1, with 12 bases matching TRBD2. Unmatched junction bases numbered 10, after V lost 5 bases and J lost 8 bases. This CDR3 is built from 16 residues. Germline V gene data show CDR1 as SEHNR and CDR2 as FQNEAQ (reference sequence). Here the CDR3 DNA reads TGTGCCAGCAGCGCCCGACTAGCGGGAGTCCGGGATGAGCAGTTCTTC. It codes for CASSARLAGVRDEQFF.

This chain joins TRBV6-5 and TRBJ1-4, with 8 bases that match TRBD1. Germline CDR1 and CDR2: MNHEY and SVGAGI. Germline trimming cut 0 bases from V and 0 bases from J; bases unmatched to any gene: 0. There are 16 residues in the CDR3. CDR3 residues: CASSYSTGATNEKLFF. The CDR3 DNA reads TGTGCCAGCAGTTACTCGACAGGGGCAACTAATGAAAAACTGTTTTTT.

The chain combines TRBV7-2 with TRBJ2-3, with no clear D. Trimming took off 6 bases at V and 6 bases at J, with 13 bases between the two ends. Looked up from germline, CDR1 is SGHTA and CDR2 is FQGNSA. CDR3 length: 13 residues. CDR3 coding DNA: TGTGCCAGCAGTCTAGACTGGCGGGATACGCAGTATTTT. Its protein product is CASSLDWRDTQYF.

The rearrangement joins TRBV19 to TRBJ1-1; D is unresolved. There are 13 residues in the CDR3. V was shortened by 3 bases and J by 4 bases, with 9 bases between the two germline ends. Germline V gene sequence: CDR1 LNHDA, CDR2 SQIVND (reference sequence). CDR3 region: CASSMWEGTEAFF. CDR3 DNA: TGTGCCAGTAGTATGTGGGAGGGCACTGAAGCTTTCTTT.